This T cell receptor beta chain comes out of a study of blood T cell repertoires in COVID-19. In the study overall: Nucleic acid was either cDNA or gDNA, and it came from T cells, B-cell-depleted T cells, or PBMCs.

Germline CDR1 is LNHDA and CDR2 is SQIVND (reference sequence). Between the trimmed V and J ends, which lost 5 bases and 2 bases, there was a span of 11 bases. The CDR3 has 14 amino acids. Sequencing used immunoSEQ multiplex PCR; TCRdb keeps in-frame clones, though not all of them. The data show roughly 80,000 clones, 88% seen once. The sequence came from a human donor in a cohort sampled during active COVID-19. The chain uses TRBV19 and TRBJ2-3; D is ambiguous. The source material was peripheral blood. The CDR3 DNA is TGTGCCAGTAGTCAGTTGGCCTCCACAGATACGCAGTATTTT. It specifies CASSQLASTDTQYF.